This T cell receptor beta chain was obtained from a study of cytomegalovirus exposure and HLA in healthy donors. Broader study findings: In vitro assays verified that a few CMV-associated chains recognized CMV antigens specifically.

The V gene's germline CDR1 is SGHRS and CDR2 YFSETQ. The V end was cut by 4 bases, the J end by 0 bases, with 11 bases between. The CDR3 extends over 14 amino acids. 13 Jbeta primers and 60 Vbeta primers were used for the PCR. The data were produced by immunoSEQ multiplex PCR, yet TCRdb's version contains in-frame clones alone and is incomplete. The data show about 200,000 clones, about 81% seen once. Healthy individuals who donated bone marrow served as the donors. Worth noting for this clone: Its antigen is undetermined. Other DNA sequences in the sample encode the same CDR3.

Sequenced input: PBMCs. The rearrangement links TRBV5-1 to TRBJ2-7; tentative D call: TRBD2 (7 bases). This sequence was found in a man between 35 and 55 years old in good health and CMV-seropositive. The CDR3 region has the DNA TGCGCCAGCAGCCCAAGGGGGGGCTCCTACGAGCAGTACTTC. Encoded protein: CASSPRGGSYEQYF. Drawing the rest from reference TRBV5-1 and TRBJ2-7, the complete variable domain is KAGVTQTPRYLIKTRGQQVTLSCSPISGHRSVSWYQQTPGQGLQFLFEYFSETQRNKGNFPGRFSGRQFSNSRSEMNVSTLELGDSALYLCASSPRGGSYEQYFGPGTRLTVT.